The source of this TCR beta chain is a study of blood T cell repertoires in COVID-19. The overall study: From the United States, Italy and Spain came samples of acute and convalescent COVID-19.

In germline, CDR1 is SGHAT, CDR2 FQNNGV. There are 15 residues in the CDR3. With V trimmed by 3 bases and J by 4 bases, 5 bases remained unmatched. As handled by the study authors: Nucleated cell counts were estimated from reference gene primer amplification. Clones were sequenced by immunoSEQ multiplex PCR, and TCRdb holds only the in-frame ones, with some missing. The V and J calls and clone size were taken over from that table, and D and trimming were inferred from the DNA. The sample holds about 200,000 clones; about 84% are singletons and the top ten take 6% to 7.5%. This clone was seen once. Participants reported their clinical history, and cohort assignment relied on those reports.

This chain connects TRBV11-2 to TRBJ2-2; TRBD1 agrees at 7 bases. Sequencing was carried out using PBMCs or T cells enriched from blood (not recorded which). This clonotype was sampled from a woman in her thirties or forties with acute COVID-19. The chain's CDR3 is CASSLGTAATGELFF. The CDR3 bases are TGTGCCAGCAGCTTGGGGACAGCTGCCACCGGGGAGCTGTTTTTT.